This entry lists 10 T cell receptor beta chains sequenced from one sample in a study of blood T cell repertoires in COVID-19. Libraries were prepared by immunoSEQ multiplex PCR; TCRdb keeps only in-frame clonotypes and omits some of them. The table includes 110,000 to 150,000 clones, over 70% detected once. Input material: peripheral blood. Receptors originate from a human donor in a cohort sampled during active COVID-19.

The chain recombines TRBV7-9 with TRBJ2-1; 11 bases align to TRBD2. Germline lookup yields CDR1 SEHNR and CDR2 FQNEAQ (reference sequence). The CDR3 is 15 amino acids. J gave up 9 bases and V 1 base, and 5 bases lay outside the gene matches. The DNA of the CDR3 is TGTGCCAGCAGCTTAGGGCTAGCGGGGGGTGGTGAGCAGTTCTTC. Translated, it gives CASSLGLAGGGEQFF.

This chain links TRBV5-1 with TRBJ2-7; TRBD1 agrees at 11 bases. The CDR3 totals 18 residues. The germline gives CDR1 SGHRS, CDR2 YFSETQ. Unmatched junction bases numbered 18, after V lost 4 bases and J lost 6 bases. DNA for the CDR3: TGCGCCAGCAGCACAATGCTAGGGACAGGGGGTCGTGGCGGCGAGCAGTACTTC. This translates into CASSTMLGTGGRGGEQYF.

The CDR3 nucleotides read TGCAGCGTTGGGGAGGTCTTGAACACTGAAGCTTTCTTT. This encodes CSVGEVLNTEAFF. J is TRBJ1-1 and V is TRBV29-1; D unresolved. Germline CDR1 reads SQVTM; CDR2 reads ANQGSEA. V was clipped by 4 bases and J by 0 bases, with 9 bases between them. This CDR3 contains 13 residues.

The chain links TRBV19 to TRBJ1-2, with D unresolved. The ends were cut back, 6 bases at V and 3 bases at J, with 8 bases in the middle. The CDR3 extends over 12 amino acids. Germline assignment: CDR1 LNHDA and CDR2 SQIVND (reference sequence). The CDR3 loop is CASRREDYGYTF. In nucleotides, the CDR3 is TGTGCCAGTAGGAGGGAAGACTATGGCTACACCTTC.

The chain combines TRBV3-1 (or the pseudogene TRBV3-2) with TRBJ1-1; 8 bases are a match to TRBD1. The CDR3 spans 14 residues. The germline gives CDR1 LGHDT, CDR2 YNNKEL (reference sequence). J was trimmed by 5 bases and V by 2 bases; bases with no gene match: 4. CDR3 bases: TGTGCCAGCAGCCAAACTAACAGGGGGACTGAAGCTTTCTTT. Amino acid sequence: CASSQTNRGTEAFF.

This chain's CDR3 is CASMPGTGNQPQHF. In DNA form, the CDR3 reads TGTGCCAGCATGCCAGGTACAGGGAATCAGCCCCAGCATTTT. V and J are TRBV28 and TRBJ1-5, with D possibly being TRBD1 (6 bases). The CDR3 sequence is 14 residues long. V was shortened by 7 bases and J by 4 bases, with 14 bases between the two germline ends. CDR1 MDHEN and CDR2 SYDVKM come from the germline V gene.

The chain links TRBV30 to TRBJ2-2; 7 nucleotides match TRBD1. The CDR3 totals 12 residues. V lost 3 bases, J lost 5 bases, and 0 bases stayed unmatched. Per the germline V gene, CDR1 is GTSNPN and CDR2 is SVGIG (reference sequence). CDR3 sequence: CAWRQGTGELFF. The CDR3 DNA is TGTGCCTGGAGACAGGGGACCGGGGAGCTGTTTTTT.

The chain has TRBV23-1 and TRBJ2-6, with D possibly matching TRBD1 (5 bases). TRBV23-1 is an ORF, and what it does is uncertain. This CDR3 spans 18 amino acids. With 1 base removed from V and 4 bases from J, the gap between germline ends came to 17 bases. The CDR3 region is CASSQFPGWRRGANVLTF. Here the CDR3 DNA reads TGCGCCAGCAGTCAATTTCCAGGGTGGCGAAGAGGGGCCAACGTCCTGACTTTC.

This clone was counted a single time. V gene TRBV19 combines with J gene TRBJ1-1; 10 nucleotides line up with TRBD1. CDR1 LNHDA and CDR2 SQIVND come from the germline V gene (reference sequence). V lost 3 bases to trimming and J lost 5 bases; unmatched junction nucleotides: 6. The CDR3 is made up of 15 amino acids. CDR3 bases: TGTGCCAGTAGTATGACAGGGGGCTCGGGGACTGAAGCTTTCTTT. This sequence encodes CASSMTGGSGTEAFF.

The J gene is TRBJ2-1, the V gene TRBV7-3, with D perhaps TRBD1 (5 bases). Germline V gives CDR1 SGHTA, CDR2 FQGTGA. V gave up 2 bases and J gave up 1 base, with 9 bases separating them. This CDR3 contains 15 residues. CDR3 loop: CASSLGASSYNEQFF. The CDR3 coding sequence is TGTGCCAGCAGCTTAGGGGCTAGTTCCTACAATGAGCAGTTCTTC.